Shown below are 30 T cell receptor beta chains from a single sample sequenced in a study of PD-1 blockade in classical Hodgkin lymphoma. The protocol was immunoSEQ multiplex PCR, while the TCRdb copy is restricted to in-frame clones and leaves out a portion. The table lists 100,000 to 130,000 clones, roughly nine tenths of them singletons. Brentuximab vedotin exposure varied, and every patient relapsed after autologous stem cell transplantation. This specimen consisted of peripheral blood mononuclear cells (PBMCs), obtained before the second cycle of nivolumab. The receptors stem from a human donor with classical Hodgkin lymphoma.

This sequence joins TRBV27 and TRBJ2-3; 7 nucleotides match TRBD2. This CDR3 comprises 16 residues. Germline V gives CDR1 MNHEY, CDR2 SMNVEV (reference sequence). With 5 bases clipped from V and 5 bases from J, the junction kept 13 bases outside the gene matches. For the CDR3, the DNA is TGTGCCAGCAGTCCATCGGGGGGAGTTCCGGGAGATACGCAGTATTTT. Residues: CASSPSGGVPGDTQYF.

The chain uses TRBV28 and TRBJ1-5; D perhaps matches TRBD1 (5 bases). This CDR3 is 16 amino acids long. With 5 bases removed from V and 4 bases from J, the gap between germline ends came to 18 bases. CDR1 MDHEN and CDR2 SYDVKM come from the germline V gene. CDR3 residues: CASSGDSLGVNQPQHF. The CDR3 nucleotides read TGTGCCAGCAGTGGTGACAGCTTGGGGGTTAATCAGCCCCAGCATTTT. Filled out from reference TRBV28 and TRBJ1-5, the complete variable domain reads DVKVTQSSRYLVKRTGEKVFLECVQDMDHENMFWYRQDPGLGLRLIYFSYDVKMKEKGDIPEGYSVSREKKERFSLILESASTNQTSMYLCASSGDSLGVNQPQHFGDGTRLSIL.

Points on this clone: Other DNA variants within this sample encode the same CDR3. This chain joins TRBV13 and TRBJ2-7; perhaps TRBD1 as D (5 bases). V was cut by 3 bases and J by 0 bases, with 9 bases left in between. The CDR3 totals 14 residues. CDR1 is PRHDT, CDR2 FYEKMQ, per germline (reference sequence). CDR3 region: CASSFRVSSYEQYF. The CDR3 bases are TGTGCCAGCAGCTTCAGGGTTAGCTCCTACGAGCAGTACTTC.

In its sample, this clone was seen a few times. Here the CDR3 reads CASSTSSGNQPQHF. The CDR3 coding sequence is TGTGCCAGCTCAACGTCCTCGGGTAATCAGCCCCAGCATTTT. This chain uses TRBV18 with TRBJ1-5, with no clear D. Germline CDR1 KGHSH, CDR2 LQKENI. Trimming pared 5 bases from V and 4 bases from J, leaving 12 bases between. The CDR3 is 14 amino acids.

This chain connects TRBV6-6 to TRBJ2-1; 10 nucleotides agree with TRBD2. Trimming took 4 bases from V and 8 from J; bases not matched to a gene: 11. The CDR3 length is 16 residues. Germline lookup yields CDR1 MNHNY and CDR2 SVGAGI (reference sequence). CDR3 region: CASSSPRASGSYEQFF. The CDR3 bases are TGTGCCAGCAGTTCCCCGCGGGCTAGCGGGAGTTATGAGCAGTTCTTC.

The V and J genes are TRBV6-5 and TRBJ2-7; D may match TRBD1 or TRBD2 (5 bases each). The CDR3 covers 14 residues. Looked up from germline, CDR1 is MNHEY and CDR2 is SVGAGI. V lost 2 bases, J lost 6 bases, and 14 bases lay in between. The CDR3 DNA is TGTGCCAGCAGTTACGTTAGAATCGGGGCCGAGCAGTACTTC. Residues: CASSYVRIGAEQYF.

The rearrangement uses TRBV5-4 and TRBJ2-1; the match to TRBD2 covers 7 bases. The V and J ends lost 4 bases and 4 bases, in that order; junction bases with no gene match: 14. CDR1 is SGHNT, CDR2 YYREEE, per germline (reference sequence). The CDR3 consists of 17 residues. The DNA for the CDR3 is TGTGCCAGCAGCCCCCCAATTTCTAGCGGAGTTTACAATGAGCAGTTCTTC. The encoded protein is CASSPPISSGVYNEQFF.

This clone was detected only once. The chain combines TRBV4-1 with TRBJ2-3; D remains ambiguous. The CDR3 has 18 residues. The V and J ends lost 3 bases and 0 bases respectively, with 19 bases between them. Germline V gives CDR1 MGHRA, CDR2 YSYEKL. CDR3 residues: CASSQAGGRRFSTDTQYF. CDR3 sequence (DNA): TGCGCCAGCAGCCAGGCTGGTGGAAGACGGTTTAGCACAGATACGCAGTATTTT.

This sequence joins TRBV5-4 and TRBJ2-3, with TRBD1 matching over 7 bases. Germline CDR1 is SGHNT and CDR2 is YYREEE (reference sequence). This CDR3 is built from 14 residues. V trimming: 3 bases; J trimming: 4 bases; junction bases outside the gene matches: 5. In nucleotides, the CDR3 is TGTGCCAGCAGCTCTACCGGGACAGCAGATACGCAGTATTTT. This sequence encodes CASSSTGTADTQYF. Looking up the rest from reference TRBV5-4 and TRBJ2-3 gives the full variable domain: ETGVTQSPTHLIKTRGQQVTLRCSSQSGHNTVSWYQQALGQGPQFIFQYYREEENGRGNFPPRFSGLQFPNYSSELNVNALELDDSALYLCASSSTGTADTQYFGPGTRLTVL.

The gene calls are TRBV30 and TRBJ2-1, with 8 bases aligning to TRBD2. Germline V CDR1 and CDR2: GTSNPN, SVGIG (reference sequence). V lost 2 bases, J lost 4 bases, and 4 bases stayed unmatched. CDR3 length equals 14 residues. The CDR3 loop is CAWSSASGYNEQFF. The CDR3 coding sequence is TGTGCCTGGAGTTCGGCTAGCGGGTACAATGAGCAGTTCTTC.

This chain's CDR3 is CASSPTSAVTDTQYF. CDR3 sequence (DNA): TGTGCCAGCAGCCCTACTAGCGCGGTCACAGATACGCAGTATTTT. The V and J genes are TRBV7-2 and TRBJ2-3, with 7 bases matching TRBD2. After removal of 5 bases from V and 2 bases from J, the junction contained 7 bases not matched to a gene. The CDR3 runs 15 residues. Germline V gives CDR1 SGHTA, CDR2 FQGNSA.

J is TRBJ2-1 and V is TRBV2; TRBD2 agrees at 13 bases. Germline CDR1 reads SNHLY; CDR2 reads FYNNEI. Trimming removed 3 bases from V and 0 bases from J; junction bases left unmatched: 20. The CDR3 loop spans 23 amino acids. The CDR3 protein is CASSDSGTSGNDPPRGSYNEQFF. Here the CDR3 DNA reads TGTGCCAGCAGTGACTCCGGGACTAGCGGGAATGATCCCCCCCGAGGCTCCTACAATGAGCAGTTCTTC.

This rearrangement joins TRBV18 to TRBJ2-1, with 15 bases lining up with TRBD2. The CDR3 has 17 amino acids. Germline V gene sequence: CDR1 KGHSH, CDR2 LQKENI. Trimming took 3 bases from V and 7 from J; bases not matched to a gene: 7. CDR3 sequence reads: CASSPGLAGGPWNEQFF. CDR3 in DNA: TGTGCCAGCTCACCCGGACTAGCGGGAGGGCCTTGGAATGAGCAGTTCTTC.

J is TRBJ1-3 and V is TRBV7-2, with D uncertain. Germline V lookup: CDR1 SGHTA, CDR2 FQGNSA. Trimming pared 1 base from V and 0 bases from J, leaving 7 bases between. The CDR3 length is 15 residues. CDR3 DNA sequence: TGTGCCAGCAGCTTAGAGGATATCTCTGGAAACACCATATATTTT. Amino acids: CASSLEDISGNTIYF. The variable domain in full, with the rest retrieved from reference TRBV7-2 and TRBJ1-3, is GAGVSQSPSNKVTEKGKDVELRCDPISGHTALYWYRQSLGQGLEFLIYFQGNSAPDKSGLPSDRFSAERTGGSVSTLTIQRTQQEDSAVYLCASSLEDISGNTIYFGEGSWLTVV.

CDR3 sequence: CASRSDGRHFRPIPNGYTF. In DNA, the CDR3 is TGCGCCAGCAGGTCGGATGGACGACACTTCCGACCTATTCCAAATGGCTACACCTTC. The chain joins TRBV10-2 to TRBJ1-2; D is ambiguous. The CDR3 is 19 residues long. Trimming removed 6 bases from V and 6 bases from J, with 32 bases in between. Germline CDR1 and CDR2: WSHSY and SAAADI.

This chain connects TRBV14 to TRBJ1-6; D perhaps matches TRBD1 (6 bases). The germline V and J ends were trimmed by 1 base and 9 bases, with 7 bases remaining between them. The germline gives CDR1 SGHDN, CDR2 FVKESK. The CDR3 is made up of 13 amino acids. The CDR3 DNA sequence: TGTGCCAGCAGCCAAGGGGGGCGTTCACCCCTCCACTTT. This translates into CASSQGGRSPLHF.

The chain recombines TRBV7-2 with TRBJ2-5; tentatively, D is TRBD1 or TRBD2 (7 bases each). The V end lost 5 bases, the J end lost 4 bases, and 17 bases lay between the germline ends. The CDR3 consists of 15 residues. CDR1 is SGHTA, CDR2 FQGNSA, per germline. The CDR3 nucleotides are TGTGCCAGCAGCCCCGGGGGGAGGGGGCGAGAGACCCAGTACTTC. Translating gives CASSPGGRGRETQYF.

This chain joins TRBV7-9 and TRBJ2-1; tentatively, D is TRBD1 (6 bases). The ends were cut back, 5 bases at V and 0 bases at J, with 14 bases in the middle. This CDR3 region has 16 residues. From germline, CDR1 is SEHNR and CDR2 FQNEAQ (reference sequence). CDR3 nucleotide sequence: TGTGCCAGCAGCCCCGGGACAACAAGCTCCTACAATGAGCAGTTCTTC. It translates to CASSPGTTSSYNEQFF.

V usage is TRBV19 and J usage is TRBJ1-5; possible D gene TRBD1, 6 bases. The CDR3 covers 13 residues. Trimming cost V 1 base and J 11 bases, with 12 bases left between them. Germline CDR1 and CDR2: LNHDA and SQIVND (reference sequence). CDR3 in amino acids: CASSIGQALAQHF. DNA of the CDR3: TGTGCCAGTAGTATAGGACAGGCTCTGGCCCAGCATTTT.

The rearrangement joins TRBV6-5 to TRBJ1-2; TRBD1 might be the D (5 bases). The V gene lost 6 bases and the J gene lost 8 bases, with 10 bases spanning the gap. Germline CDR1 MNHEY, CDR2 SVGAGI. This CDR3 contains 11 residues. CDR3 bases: TGTGCCAGCAGAGCAGGGTCCGGCTACACCTTC. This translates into CASRAGSGYTF.

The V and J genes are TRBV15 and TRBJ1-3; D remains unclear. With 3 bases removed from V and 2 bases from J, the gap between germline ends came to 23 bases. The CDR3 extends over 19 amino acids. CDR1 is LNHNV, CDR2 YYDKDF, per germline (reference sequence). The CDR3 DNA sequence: TGTGCCACCAGCAGGGACCGGGAGACCTTAGAGGATACTGGAAACACCATATATTTT. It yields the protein CATSRDRETLEDTGNTIYF. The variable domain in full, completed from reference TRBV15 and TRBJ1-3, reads DAMVIQNPRYQVTQFGKPVTLSCSQTLNHNVMYWYQQKSSQAPKLLFHYYDKDFNNEADTPDNFQSRRPNTSFCFLDIRSPGLGDTAMYLCATSRDRETLEDTGNTIYFGEGSWLTVV.

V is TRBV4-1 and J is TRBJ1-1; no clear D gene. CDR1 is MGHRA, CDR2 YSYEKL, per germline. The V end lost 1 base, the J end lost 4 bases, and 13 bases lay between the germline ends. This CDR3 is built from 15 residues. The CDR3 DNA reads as TGCGCCAGCAGCCAAGTTGTGAGCGCGGGCACTGAAGCTTTCTTT. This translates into CASSQVVSAGTEAFF.

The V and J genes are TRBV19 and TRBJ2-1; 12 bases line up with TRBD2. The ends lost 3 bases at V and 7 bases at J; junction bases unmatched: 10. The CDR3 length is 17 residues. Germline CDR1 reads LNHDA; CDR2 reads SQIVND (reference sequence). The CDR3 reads CASSIRRGLAGGNEQFF. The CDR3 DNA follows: TGTGCCAGTAGTATCAGGCGCGGGCTAGCGGGAGGGAATGAGCAGTTCTTC.

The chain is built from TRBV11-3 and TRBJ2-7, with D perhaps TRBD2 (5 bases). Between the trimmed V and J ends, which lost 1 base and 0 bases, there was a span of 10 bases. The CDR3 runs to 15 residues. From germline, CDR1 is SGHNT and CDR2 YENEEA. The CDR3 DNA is TGTGCCAGCAGCTTAGCGGGTGGGAGCTCCTACGAGCAGTACTTC. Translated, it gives CASSLAGGSSYEQYF.

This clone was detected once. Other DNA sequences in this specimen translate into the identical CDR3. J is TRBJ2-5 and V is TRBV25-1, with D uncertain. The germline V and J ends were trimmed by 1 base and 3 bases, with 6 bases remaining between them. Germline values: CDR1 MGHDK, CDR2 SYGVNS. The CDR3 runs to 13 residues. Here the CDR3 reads CASSEWAEETQYF. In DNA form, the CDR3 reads TGTGCCAGCAGTGAATGGGCAGAAGAGACCCAGTACTTC.

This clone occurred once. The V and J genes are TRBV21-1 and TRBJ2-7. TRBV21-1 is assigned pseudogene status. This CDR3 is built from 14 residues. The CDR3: CASSNRTPYDEQYF. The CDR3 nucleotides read TGTGCCAGCAGCAACAGAACCCCCTACGACGAGCAGTACTTC.

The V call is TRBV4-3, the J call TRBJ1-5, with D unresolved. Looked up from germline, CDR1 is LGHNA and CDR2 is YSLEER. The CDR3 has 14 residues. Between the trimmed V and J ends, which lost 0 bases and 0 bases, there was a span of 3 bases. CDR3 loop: CASSQDRSNQPQHF. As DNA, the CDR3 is TGCGCCAGCAGCCAAGATCGTAGCAATCAGCCCCAGCATTTT.

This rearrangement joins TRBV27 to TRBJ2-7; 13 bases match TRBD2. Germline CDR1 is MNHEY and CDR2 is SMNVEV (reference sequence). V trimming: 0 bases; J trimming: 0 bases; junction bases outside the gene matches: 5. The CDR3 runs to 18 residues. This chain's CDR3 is CASSLSGLAGDFSYEQYF. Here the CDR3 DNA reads TGTGCCAGCAGTTTATCAGGACTAGCGGGGGATTTCTCCTACGAGCAGTACTTC.

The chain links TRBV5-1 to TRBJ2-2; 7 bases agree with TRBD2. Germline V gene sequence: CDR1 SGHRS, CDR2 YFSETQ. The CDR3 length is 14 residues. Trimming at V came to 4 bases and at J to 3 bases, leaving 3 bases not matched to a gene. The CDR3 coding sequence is TGCGCCAGCAGCACGGCGGGAGACACCGGGGAGCTGTTTTTT. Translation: CASSTAGDTGELFF. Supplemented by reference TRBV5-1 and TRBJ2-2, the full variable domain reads KAGVTQTPRYLIKTRGQQVTLSCSPISGHRSVSWYQQTPGQGLQFLFEYFSETQRNKGNFPGRFSGRQFSNSRSEMNVSTLELGDSALYLCASSTAGDTGELFFGEGSRLTVL.

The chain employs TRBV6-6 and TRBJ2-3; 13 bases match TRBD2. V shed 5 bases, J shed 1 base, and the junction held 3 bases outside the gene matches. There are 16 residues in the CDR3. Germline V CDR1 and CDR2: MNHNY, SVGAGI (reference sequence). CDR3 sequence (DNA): TGTGCCAGCAGTGCGGGACTAGCGGGACGCACAGATACGCAGTATTTT. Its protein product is CASSAGLAGRTDTQYF.